Given below is one T cell receptor (beta chain) in context. Its target is unknown. The CDR3 runs to 14 residues. The trim removed 4 bases at V and 1 base at J, leaving 3 bases unmatched. Germline V CDR1 and CDR2: MNHNS, SASEGT. The time point here: cycle 4 day 1 (C4D1), after five to seven weeks of nivolumab. No patient escaped relapse after autologous stem cell transplantation, and brentuximab vedotin exposure varied. Magnetic depletion of non-target cells from thawed PBMCs yielded purified CD8+ T cells. The repertoire was sequenced with immunoSEQ multiplex PCR; TCRdb's copy has only in-frame clones and lacks some. The table includes about 3,100 clones, about four fifths detected once. The data originate from a study of PD-1 blockade in classical Hodgkin lymphoma. Regarding the study as a whole: Possibly reflecting disease activity or prior therapy, repertoire differences have causes that remain undefined. Patients who responded completely had about the same baseline diversity as newly diagnosed patients. Researchers reported that CD4+ TCR diversity, though not CD8+, rose significantly by C4D1.

This sequence joins TRBV6-1 and TRBJ1-1; 7 bases line up with TRBD1. Here the sequenced sample was CD8+ T cells from blood, taken before the fourth cycle of nivolumab. The clonotype was recovered from a human donor with classical Hodgkin lymphoma. The CDR3 protein is CASSVWTGNTEAFF. CDR3 nucleotides: TGTGCCAGCAGTGTCTGGACAGGGAACACTGAAGCTTTCTTT.